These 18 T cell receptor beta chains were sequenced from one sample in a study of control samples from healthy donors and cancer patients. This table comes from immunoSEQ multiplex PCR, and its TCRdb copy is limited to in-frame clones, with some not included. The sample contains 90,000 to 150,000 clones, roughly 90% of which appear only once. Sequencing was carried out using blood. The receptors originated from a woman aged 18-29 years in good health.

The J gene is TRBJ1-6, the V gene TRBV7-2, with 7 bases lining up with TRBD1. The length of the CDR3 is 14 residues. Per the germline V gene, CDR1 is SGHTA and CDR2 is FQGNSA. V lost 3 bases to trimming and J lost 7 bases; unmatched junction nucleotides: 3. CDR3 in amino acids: CASSLRQGNSPLHF. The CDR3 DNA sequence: TGTGCCAGCAGCTTGCGACAGGGAAATTCACCCCTCCACTTT.

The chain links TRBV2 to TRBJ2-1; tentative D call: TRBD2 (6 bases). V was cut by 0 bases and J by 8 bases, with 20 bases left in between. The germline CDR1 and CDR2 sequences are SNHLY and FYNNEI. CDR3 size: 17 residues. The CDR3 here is CASSEALLGGASHEQFF. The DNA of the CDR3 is TGTGCCAGCAGTGAAGCGCTCCTGGGGGGAGCTTCGCATGAGCAGTTCTTC.

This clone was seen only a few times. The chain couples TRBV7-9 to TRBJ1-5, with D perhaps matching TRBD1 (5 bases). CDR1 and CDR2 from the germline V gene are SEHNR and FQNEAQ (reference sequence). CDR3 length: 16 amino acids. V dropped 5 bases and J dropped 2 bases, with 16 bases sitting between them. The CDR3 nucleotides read TGTGCCAGCAGCGCGAAAGGGGCAACGGGCAATCAGCCCCAGCATTTT. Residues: CASSAKGATGNQPQHF.

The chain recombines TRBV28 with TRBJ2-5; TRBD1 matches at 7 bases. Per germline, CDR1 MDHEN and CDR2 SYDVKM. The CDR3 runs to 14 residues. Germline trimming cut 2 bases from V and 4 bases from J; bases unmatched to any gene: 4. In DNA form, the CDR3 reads TGTGCCAGCAGTTTACGAACAGGGGTAGAGACCCAGTACTTC. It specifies CASSLRTGVETQYF. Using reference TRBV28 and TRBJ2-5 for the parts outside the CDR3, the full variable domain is DVKVTQSSRYLVKRTGEKVFLECVQDMDHENMFWYRQDPGLGLRLIYFSYDVKMKEKGDIPEGYSVSREKKERFSLILESASTNQTSMYLCASSLRTGVETQYFGPGTRLLVL.

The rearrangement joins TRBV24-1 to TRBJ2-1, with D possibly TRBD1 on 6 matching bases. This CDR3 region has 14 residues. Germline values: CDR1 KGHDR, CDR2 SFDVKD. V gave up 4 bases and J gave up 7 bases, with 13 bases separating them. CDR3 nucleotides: TGTGCCACCAGTGACAGGGGAAAGGGGAATGAGCAGTTCTTC. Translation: CATSDRGKGNEQFF.

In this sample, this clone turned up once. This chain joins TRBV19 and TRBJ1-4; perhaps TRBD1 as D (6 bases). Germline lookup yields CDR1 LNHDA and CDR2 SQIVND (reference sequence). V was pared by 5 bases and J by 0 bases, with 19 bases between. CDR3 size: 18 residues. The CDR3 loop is CASSPLSRQAPTNEKLFF. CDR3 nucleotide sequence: TGTGCCAGTAGTCCCCTATCCCGACAGGCGCCAACTAATGAAAAACTGTTTTTT.

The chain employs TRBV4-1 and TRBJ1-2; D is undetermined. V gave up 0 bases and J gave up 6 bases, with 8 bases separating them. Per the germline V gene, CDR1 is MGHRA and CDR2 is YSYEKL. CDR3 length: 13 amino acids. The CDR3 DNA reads TGCGCCAGCAGCCAAGATCCGGGTAATGGCTACACCTTC. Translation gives CASSQDPGNGYTF.

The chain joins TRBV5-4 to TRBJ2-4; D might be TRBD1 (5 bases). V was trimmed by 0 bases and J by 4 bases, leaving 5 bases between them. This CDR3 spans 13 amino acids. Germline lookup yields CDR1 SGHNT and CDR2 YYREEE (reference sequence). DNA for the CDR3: TGTGCCAGCAGCTTGGACAGGAAAAACATTCAGTACTTC. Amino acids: CASSLDRKNIQYF.

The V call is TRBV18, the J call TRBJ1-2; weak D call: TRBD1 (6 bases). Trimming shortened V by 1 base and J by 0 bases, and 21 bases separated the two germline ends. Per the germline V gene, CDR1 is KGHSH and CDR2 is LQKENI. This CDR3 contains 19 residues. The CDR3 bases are TGTGCCAGCTCACCACAATTGCCCCCCCGGGACACCCCTAACTATGGCTACACCTTC. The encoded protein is CASSPQLPPRDTPNYGYTF.

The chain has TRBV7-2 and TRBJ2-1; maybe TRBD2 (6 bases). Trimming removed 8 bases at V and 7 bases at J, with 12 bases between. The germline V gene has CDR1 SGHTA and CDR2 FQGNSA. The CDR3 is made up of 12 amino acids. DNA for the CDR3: TGTGCCAGCCCCGGGGGAAGGAATGAGCAGTTCTTC. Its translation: CASPGGRNEQFF. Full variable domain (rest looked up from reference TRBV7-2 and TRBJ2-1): GAGVSQSPSNKVTEKGKDVELRCDPISGHTALYWYRQSLGQGLEFLIYFQGNSAPDKSGLPSDRFSAERTGGSVSTLTIQRTQQEDSAVYLCASPGGRNEQFFGPGTRLTVL.

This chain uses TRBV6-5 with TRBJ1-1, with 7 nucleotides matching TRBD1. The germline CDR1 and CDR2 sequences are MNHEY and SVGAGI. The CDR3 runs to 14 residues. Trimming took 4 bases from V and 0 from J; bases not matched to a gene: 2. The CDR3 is CASSSTGVNTEAFF. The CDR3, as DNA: TGTGCCAGCAGTTCAACAGGGGTGAACACTGAAGCTTTCTTT.

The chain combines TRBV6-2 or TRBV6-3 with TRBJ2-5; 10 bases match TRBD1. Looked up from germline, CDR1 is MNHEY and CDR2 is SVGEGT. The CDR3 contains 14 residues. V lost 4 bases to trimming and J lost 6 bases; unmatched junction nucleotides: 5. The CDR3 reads CASSLTGGGKTQYF. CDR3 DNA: TGTGCCAGCAGTTTGACAGGGGGCGGGAAGACCCAGTACTTC.

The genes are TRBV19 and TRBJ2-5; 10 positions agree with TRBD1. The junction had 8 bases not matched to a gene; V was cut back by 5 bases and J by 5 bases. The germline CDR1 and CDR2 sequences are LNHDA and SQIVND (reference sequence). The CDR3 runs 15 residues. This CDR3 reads CASSLGRGQGETQYF. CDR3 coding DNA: TGTGCCAGTAGTCTCGGTCGGGGACAGGGGGAGACCCAGTACTTC.

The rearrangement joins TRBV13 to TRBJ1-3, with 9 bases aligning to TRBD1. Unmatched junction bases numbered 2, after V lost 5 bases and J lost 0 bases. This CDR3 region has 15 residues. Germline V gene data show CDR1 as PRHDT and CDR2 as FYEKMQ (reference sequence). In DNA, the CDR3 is TGTGCCAGCAGCCGGGACAGGGTCTCTGGAAACACCATATATTTT. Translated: CASSRDRVSGNTIYF.

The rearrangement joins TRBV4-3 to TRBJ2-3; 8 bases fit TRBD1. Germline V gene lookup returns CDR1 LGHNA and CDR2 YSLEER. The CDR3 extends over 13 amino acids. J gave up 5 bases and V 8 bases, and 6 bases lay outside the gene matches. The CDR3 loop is CASSGGLIDTQYF. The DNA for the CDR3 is TGCGCCAGCTCAGGGGGCCTCATAGATACGCAGTATTTT.

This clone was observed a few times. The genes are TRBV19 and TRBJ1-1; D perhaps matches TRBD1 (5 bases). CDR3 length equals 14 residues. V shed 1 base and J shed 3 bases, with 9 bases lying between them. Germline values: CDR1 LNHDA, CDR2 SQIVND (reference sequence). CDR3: CASSIVPGHTEAFF. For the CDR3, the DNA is TGTGCCAGTAGTATAGTCCCGGGACACACTGAAGCTTTCTTT.

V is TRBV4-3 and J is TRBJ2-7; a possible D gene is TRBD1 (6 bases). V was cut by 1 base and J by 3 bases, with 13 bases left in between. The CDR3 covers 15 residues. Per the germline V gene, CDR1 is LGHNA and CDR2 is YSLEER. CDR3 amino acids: CASSQAPGTNYEQYF. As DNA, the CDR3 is TGCGCCAGCAGCCAAGCCCCCGGGACAAACTACGAGCAGTACTTC.

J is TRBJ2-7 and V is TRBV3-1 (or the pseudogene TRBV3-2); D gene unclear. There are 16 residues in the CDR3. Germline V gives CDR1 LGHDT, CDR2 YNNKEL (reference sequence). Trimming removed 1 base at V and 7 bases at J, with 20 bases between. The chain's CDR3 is CASSQVPPGPVGEQYF. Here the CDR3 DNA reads TGTGCCAGCAGCCAAGTGCCTCCCGGACCCGTGGGAGAGCAGTACTTC.